Given below is one T cell receptor beta chain in context. This CDR3 region has 15 residues. Looked up from germline, CDR1 is MDHEN and CDR2 is SYDVKM. V trimming: 6 bases; J trimming: 0 bases; junction bases outside the gene matches: 3. The data were obtained in a study of T cell changes during pregnancy in multiple sclerosis. Sequencing used immunoSEQ multiplex PCR; TCRdb keeps in-frame clones, though not all of them. The sample records some 120,000 clones, about 94% being singletons. This clonotype originated in a female donor with multiple sclerosis, enrolled in a pregnancy study. This chain connects TRBV28 to TRBJ2-3, with TRBD1 identical over 10 bases. Specimen: peripheral blood, collected before pregnancy. CDR3 coding DNA: TGTGCCAGCAGCCGGGACAGGGGAAGCACAGATACGCAGTATTTT. Protein sequence: CASSRDRGSTDTQYF. The complete variable domain, with remaining parts taken from reference TRBV28 and TRBJ2-3, reads DVKVTQSSRYLVKRTGEKVFLECVQDMDHENMFWYRQDPGLGLRLIYFSYDVKMKEKGDIPEGYSVSREKKERFSLILESASTNQTSMYLCASSRDRGSTDTQYFGPGTRLTVL.